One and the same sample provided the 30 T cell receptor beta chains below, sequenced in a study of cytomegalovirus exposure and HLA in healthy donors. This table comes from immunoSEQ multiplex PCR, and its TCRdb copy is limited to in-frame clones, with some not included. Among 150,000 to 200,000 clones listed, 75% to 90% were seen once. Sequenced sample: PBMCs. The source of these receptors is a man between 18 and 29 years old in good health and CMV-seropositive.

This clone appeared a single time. CDR3 coding DNA: TGTGCCAGCAGCCACTGGACTGGCATAGAGACCCAGTACTTC. Protein product: CASSHWTGIETQYF. V gene TRBV7-2 combines with J gene TRBJ2-5, with a possible D match to TRBD2 (5 bases). The germline gives CDR1 SGHTA, CDR2 FQGNSA. This CDR3 spans 14 amino acids. With 5 bases removed from V and 4 bases from J, the gap between germline ends came to 14 bases. The complete variable domain, with remaining parts taken from reference TRBV7-2 and TRBJ2-5, reads GAGVSQSPSNKVTEKGKDVELRCDPISGHTALYWYRQSLGQGLEFLIYFQGNSAPDKSGLPSDRFSAERTGGSVSTLTIQRTQQEDSAVYLCASSHWTGIETQYFGPGTRLLVL.

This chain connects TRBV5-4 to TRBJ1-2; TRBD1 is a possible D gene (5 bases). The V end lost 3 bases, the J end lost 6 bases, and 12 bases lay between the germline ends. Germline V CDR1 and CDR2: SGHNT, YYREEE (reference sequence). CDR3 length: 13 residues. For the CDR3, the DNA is TGTGCCAGCAGCTGGGGGGGTCCCGATGGCTACACCTTC. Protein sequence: CASSWGGPDGYTF.

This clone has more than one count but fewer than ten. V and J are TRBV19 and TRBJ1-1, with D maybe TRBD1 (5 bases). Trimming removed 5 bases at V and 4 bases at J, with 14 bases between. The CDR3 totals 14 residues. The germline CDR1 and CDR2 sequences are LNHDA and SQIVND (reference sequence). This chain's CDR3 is CASSPIGDFTEAFF. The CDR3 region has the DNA TGTGCCAGTAGTCCCATAGGGGATTTCACTGAAGCTTTCTTT.

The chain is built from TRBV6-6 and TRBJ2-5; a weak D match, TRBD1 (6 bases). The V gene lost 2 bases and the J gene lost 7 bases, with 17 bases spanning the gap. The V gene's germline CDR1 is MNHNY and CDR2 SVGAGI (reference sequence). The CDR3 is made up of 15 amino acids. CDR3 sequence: CASSYPGGRGGTQYF. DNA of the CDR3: TGTGCCAGCAGTTACCCTGGGGGCAGGGGCGGGACCCAGTACTTC.

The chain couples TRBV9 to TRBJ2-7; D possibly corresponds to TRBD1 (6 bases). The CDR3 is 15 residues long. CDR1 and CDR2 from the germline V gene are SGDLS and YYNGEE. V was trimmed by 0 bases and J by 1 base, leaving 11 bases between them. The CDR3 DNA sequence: TGTGCCAGCAGCGTAGCGACAGGTGTATCCTACGAGCAGTACTTC. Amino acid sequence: CASSVATGVSYEQYF.

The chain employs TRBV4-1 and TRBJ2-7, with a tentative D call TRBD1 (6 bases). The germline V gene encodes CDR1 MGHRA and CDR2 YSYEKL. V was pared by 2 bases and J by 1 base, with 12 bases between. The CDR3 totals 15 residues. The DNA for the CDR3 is TGCGCCAGCAGCCAAACGTCACAGGGATCCTACGAGCAGTACTTC. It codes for CASSQTSQGSYEQYF.

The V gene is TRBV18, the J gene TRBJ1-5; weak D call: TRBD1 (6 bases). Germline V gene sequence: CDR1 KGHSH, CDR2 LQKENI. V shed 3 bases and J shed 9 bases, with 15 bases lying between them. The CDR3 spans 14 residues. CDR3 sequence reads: CASSPNRDDRPQHF. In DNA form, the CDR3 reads TGTGCCAGCTCACCGAACAGGGACGATCGGCCCCAGCATTTT.

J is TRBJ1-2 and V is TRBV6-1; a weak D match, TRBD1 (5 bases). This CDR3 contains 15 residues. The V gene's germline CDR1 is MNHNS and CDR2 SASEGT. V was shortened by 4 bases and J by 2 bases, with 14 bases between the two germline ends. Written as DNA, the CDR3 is TGTGCCAGCAGTGCAACCAGGGATCCGAACTATGGCTACACCTTC. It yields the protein CASSATRDPNYGYTF.

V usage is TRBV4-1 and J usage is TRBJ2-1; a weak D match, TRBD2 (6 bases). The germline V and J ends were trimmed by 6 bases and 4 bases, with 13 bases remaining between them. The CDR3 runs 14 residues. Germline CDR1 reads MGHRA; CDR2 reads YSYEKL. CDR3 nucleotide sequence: TGCGCCAGCAGGGGCGGCGGGGCTTACAATGAGCAGTTCTTC. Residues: CASRGGGAYNEQFF.

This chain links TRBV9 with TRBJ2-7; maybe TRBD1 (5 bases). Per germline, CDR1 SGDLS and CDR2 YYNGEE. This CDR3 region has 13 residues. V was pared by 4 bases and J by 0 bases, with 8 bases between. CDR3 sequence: CASSPDNSYEQYF. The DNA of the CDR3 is TGTGCCAGCAGCCCGGACAACTCCTACGAGCAGTACTTC.

The DNA of the CDR3 is TGTGCCAGCAGTGAAAGGGGACAAAGCAGGTACACCATATATTTT. This encodes CASSERGQSRYTIYF. This chain connects TRBV6-1 to TRBJ1-3; maybe TRBD1 (6 bases). Germline CDR1 MNHNS, CDR2 SASEGT. The CDR3 extends over 15 amino acids. The germline V and J ends were trimmed by 2 bases and 8 bases, with 16 bases remaining between them.

The DNA for the CDR3 is TGTGCCACCAGCCCGACTAGCTCCAATGAGCAGTTCTTC. This translates into CATSPTSSNEQFF. V gene TRBV27 combines with J gene TRBJ2-1, with TRBD2 matching 7 bases. V lost 10 bases to trimming and J lost 6 bases; unmatched junction nucleotides: 9. Per germline, CDR1 MNHEY and CDR2 SMNVEV (reference sequence). The CDR3 runs to 13 residues.

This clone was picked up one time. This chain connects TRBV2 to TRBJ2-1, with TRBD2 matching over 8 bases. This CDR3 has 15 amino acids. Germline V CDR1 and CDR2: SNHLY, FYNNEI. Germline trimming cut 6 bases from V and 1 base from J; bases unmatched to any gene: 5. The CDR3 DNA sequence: TGTGCCAGCAGCCTTAGCGGGGCTTCCTACAATGAGCAGTTCTTC. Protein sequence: CASSLSGASYNEQFF.

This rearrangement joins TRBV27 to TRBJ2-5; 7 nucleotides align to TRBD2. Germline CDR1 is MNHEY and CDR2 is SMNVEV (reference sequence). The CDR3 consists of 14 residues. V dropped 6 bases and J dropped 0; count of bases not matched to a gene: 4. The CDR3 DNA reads TGTGCCAGCAGACTACTAGCGCACCAAGAGACCCAGTACTTC. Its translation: CASRLLAHQETQYF.

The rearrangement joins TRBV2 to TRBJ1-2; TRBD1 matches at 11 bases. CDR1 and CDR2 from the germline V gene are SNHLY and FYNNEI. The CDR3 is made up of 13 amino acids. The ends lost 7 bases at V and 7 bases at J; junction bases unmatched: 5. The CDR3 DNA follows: TGTGCCAGCATGCGGGACAGGGGGAGTGGCTACACCTTC. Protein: CASMRDRGSGYTF. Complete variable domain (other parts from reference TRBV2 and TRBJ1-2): EPEVTQTPSHQVTQMGQEVILRCVPISNHLYFYWYRQILGQKVEFLVSFYNNEISEKSEIFDDQFSVERPDGSNFTLKIRSTKLEDSAMYFCASMRDRGSGYTFGSGTRLTVV.

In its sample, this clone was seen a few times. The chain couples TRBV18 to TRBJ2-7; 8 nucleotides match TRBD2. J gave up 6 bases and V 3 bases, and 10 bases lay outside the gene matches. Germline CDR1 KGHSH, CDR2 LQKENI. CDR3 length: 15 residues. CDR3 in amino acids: CASSPPAGDRPEQYF. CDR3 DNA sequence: TGTGCCAGCTCACCCCCAGCGGGAGATCGTCCCGAGCAGTACTTC.

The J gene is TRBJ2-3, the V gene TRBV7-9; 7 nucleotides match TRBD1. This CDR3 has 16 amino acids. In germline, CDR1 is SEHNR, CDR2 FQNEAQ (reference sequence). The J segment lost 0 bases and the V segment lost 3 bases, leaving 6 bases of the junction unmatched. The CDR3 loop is CASSFEGAGSTDTQYF. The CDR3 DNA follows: TGTGCCAGCAGCTTCGAGGGGGCAGGAAGCACAGATACGCAGTATTTT.

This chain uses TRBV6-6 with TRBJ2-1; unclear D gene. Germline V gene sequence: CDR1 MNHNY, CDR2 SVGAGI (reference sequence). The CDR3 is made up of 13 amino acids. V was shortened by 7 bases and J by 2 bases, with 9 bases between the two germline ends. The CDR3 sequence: CASTPSAYNEQFF. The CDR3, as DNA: TGTGCCAGCACCCCTTCAGCCTACAATGAGCAGTTCTTC.

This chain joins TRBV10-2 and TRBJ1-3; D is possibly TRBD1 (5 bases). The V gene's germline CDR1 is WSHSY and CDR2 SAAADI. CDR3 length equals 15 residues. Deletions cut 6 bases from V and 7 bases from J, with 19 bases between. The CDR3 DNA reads TGCGCCAGCAGCCCCGGGGGAGGGAGAGGGAACACCATATATTTT. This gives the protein CASSPGGGRGNTIYF.

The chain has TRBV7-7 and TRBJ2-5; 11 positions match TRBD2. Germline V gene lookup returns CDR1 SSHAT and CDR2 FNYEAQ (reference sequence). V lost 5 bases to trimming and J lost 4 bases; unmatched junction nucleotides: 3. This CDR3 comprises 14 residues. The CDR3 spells CASSIGLAGETQYF. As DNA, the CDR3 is TGTGCCAGCAGCATTGGACTAGCGGGAGAGACCCAGTACTTC. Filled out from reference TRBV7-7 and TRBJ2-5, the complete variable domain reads GAGVSQSPRYKVTKRGQDVTLRCDPISSHATLYWYQQALGQGPEFLTYFNYEAQPDKSGLPSDRFSAERPEGSISTLTIQRTEQRDSAMYRCASSIGLAGETQYFGPGTRLLVL.

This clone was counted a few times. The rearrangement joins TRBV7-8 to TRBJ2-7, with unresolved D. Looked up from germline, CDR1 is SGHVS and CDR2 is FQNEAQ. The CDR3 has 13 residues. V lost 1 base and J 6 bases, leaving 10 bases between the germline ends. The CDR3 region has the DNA TGTGCCAGCAGCTTAGGTCGCCTGGCCGAGCAGTACTTC. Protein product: CASSLGRLAEQYF.

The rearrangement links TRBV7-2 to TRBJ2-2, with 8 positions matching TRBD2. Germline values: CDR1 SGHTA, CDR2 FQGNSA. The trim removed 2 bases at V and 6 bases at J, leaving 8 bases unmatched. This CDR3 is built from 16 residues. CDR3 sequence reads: CASSLWRGAISGELFF. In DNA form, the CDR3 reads TGTGCCAGCAGCTTATGGCGGGGGGCAATCTCCGGGGAGCTGTTTTTT.

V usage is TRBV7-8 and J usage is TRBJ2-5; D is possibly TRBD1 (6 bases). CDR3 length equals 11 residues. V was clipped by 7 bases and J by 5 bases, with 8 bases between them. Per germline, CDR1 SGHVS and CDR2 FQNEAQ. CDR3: CASTGAETQYF. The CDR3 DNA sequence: TGTGCCAGCACAGGGGCGGAGACCCAGTACTTC.

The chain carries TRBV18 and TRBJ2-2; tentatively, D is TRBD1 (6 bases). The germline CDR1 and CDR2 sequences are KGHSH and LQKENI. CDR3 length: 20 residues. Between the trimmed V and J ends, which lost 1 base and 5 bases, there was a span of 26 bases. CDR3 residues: CASSPLSLIGQSRGTGELFF. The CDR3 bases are TGTGCCAGCTCACCACTTTCTCTTATCGGACAGTCGAGGGGGACCGGGGAGCTGTTTTTT.

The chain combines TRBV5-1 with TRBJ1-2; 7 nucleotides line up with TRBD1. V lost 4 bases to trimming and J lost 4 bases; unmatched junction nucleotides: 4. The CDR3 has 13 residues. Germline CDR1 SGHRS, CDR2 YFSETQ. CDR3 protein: CASSPDRVYGYTF. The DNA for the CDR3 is TGCGCCAGCAGCCCTGACAGGGTCTATGGCTACACCTTC. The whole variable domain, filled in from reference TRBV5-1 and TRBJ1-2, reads KAGVTQTPRYLIKTRGQQVTLSCSPISGHRSVSWYQQTPGQGLQFLFEYFSETQRNKGNFPGRFSGRQFSNSRSEMNVSTLELGDSALYLCASSPDRVYGYTFGSGTRLTVV.

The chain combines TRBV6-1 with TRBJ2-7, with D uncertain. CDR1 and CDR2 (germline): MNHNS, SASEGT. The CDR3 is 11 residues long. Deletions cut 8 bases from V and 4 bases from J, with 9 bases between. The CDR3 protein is CASEFGYEQYF. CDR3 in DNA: TGTGCCAGCGAGTTCGGGTACGAGCAGTACTTC.

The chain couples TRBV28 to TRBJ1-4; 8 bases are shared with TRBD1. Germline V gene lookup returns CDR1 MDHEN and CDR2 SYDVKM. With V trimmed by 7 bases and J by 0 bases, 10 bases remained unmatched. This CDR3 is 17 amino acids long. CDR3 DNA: TGTGCCAGCAATGGTGAGACAGGGGATGCAACTAATGAAAAACTGTTTTTT. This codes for CASNGETGDATNEKLFF.

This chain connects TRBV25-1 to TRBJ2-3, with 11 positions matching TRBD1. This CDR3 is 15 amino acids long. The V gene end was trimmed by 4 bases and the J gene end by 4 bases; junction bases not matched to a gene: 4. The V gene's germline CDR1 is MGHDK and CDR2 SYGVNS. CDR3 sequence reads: CASSVRTGGADTQYF. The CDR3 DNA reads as TGTGCCAGCAGTGTGAGGACAGGGGGCGCAGATACGCAGTATTTT.

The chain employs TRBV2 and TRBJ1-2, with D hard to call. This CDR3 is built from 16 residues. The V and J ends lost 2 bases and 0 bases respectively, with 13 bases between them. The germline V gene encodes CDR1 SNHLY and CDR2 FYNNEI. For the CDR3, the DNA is TGTGCCAGCAGTGAATGGAGAGGGATAGCTAACTATGGCTACACCTTC. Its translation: CASSEWRGIANYGYTF. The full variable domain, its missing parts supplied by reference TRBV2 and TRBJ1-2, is EPEVTQTPSHQVTQMGQEVILRCVPISNHLYFYWYRQILGQKVEFLVSFYNNEISEKSEIFDDQFSVERPDGSNFTLKIRSTKLEDSAMYFCASSEWRGIANYGYTFGSGTRLTVV.

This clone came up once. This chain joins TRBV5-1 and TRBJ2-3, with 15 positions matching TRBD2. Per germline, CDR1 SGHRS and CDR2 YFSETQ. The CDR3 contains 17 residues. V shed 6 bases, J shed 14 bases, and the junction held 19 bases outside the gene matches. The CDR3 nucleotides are TGCGCCAGCATAGGCCAGCCGAGCGGGACTAGCGGGGGGAGCGCGTATTTT. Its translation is CASIGQPSGTSGGSAYF.